This TCR beta chain is drawn from a study of esophageal squamous cell carcinoma under preoperative chemotherapy listed by TCRdb under 2018. The study in broad terms: The study profiled TCR repertoires of both peripheral blood T cells and tumor-infiltrating lymphocytes. The effects of paclitaxel-nedaplatin chemotherapy on T-cell receptor repertoires in patients with esophageal squamous cell carcinoma were assessed. The cohort comprised 4 or 5 patients with primary esophageal squamous cell carcinoma. Repertoires from samples collected before paclitaxel-nedaplatin therapy were compared with repertoires from samples collected after the therapy. The research as a whole found: Immediate and substantial changes in clonotype frequency were induced by paclitaxel-nedaplatin therapy, and contraction rather than amplification was more likely to be observed among abundant clones. A significant increase in TCR diversity was observed in peripheral T cells after chemotherapy, whereas no such increase was observed in tumor-infiltrating lymphocytes. Post-treatment tumor-infiltrating lymphocytes appeared to be derived in part from peripheral T cells migrating into the tumor, rather than solely from local clonal changes. Only a handful of patients with esophageal squamous cell carcinoma were analyzed, making for a small cohort.

Inclusive of the bounding cysteine and phenylalanine, the CDR3 is 14 residues long. Left in the record is the CDR3 DNA by itself, 42 bases read in frame from the first base. The germline V gene encodes CDR1 SGHTA and CDR2 FQGTGA. According to the study, the label for this sample's time point signals: after preoperative PTX-NDP chemotherapy. Paclitaxel-nedaplatin was administered to patients as preoperative chemotherapy before surgery. On this clonotype: Its antigen is unknown. No much larger clone is present one base from it, and per-base qualities are unavailable.

Libraries came from PCR. Sequenced on a HiSeq X Ten. High-throughput sequencing was used to characterize TCR repertoires. The public reads were reanalyzed by TCRdb: fastp trimming at Q25, MiXCR alignment, in-frame beta chains only. Rows with one shared CDR3 protein collapse into an entry with the most common genes and DNA. The sample table holds about 18,000 distinct CDR3 sequences, of which under 60% were seen once. The ten largest clones represent roughly 28% of the sample. This sample was gathered from a patient given preoperative chemotherapy. The sequence was collected from a human donor with esophageal squamous cell carcinoma. The donor label of this sample is uncertain. The rearranged segments are TRBV7-3 and TRBJ2-1, with TRBD1 identical over 7 junction bases. The DNA end favors TRBJ2-7, so the J call may be wrong. The nucleotide sequence reads as follows: TGTGCCAGCAGCGTACAGGGGTCCGGGGACGAGCAGTACTTC. This is translated as CASSVQGSGDEQYF.